The 22 T cell receptor beta chains below come from one sample, sequenced in a study of shared clonotypes between healthy human individuals. The data were produced by immunoSEQ multiplex PCR, yet TCRdb's version contains in-frame clones alone and is incomplete. The sample records over 800,000 clones, 85% to 95% being singletons. CD8 cells classed as naive were CD45RO-negative and positively selected for CCR7, excluding terminally differentiated effector memory CD45RA+ cells. Specimen: naive CD8+ T cells sorted from blood. The source is a man in his thirties or forties in good health.

V gene TRBV7-9 combines with J gene TRBJ2-1; D might be TRBD1 or TRBD2, each matching 5 bases. Germline V gene sequence: CDR1 SEHNR, CDR2 FQNEAQ (reference sequence). The V gene lost 6 bases and the J gene lost 6 bases, with 12 bases spanning the gap. This CDR3 has 13 amino acids. The CDR3 bases are TGTGCCAGCAGTTCAGGGAGTGGCAATGAGCAGTTCTTC. It is translated as CASSSGSGNEQFF.

This clone was seen just once. The chain is built from TRBV5-3 and TRBJ2-7, with TRBD1 identical over 8 bases. Being an ORF, TRBV5-3 has a function that is uncertain. J lost 3 bases, V lost 1 base, and 21 bases had no gene match. This CDR3 is built from 20 residues. CDR3 nucleotides: TGTGCCAGAAGCTTGCCCCTGAGGACAGGGAAGATAAGGTTCGGCTACGAGCAGTACTTC. This translates into CARSLPLRTGKIRFGYEQYF.

The chain links TRBV29-1 to TRBJ2-7; D unclear. This CDR3 has 15 amino acids. V was pared by 0 bases and J by 0 bases, with 12 bases between. Germline V lookup: CDR1 SQVTM, CDR2 ANQGSEA. CDR3 sequence reads: CSVEEKGSHSYEQYF. CDR3 bases: TGCAGCGTTGAAGAGAAAGGCTCACACTCCTACGAGCAGTACTTC.

Turning to this clone: A far larger clone is off by one base, so a read error is likely. The chain joins TRBV7-9 to TRBJ2-1; D ambiguous. Per the germline V gene, CDR1 is SEHNR and CDR2 is FQNEAQ (reference sequence). V lost 5 bases and J lost 3, with 5 bases in between. The length of the CDR3 is 12 residues. This chain's CDR3 is CASSPHYNEQFF. DNA for the CDR3: TGTGCCAGCAGCCCTCACTACAATGAGCAGTTCTTC.

This clone showed up just once. The CDR3 DNA reads as TGCGCCAGCAGCGGCCACCCCGTCTCTGGGGCCAACGTCCTGACTTTC. Protein product: CASSGHPVSGANVLTF. The chain has TRBV5-1 and TRBJ2-6; D is unresolved. Germline V CDR1 and CDR2: SGHRS, YFSETQ. The CDR3 is made up of 16 amino acids. Between the trimmed V and J ends, which lost 4 bases and 0 bases, there was a span of 11 bases.

The chain joins TRBV2 to TRBJ1-1; D is perhaps TRBD1 (6 bases). The CDR3 covers 12 residues. The germline CDR1 and CDR2 sequences are SNHLY and FYNNEI. V shed 9 bases and J shed 7 bases, with 15 bases lying between them. CDR3 loop: CASLRGDGEAFF. Written as DNA, the CDR3 is TGTGCCAGTCTCAGGGGAGATGGTGAAGCTTTCTTT.

The chain carries TRBV7-8 and TRBJ2-7; D call uncertain. This CDR3 has 13 residues. The germline CDR1 and CDR2 sequences are SGHVS and FQNEAQ. The ends were cut back, 3 bases at V and 1 base at J, with 7 bases in the middle. CDR3 coding DNA: TGTGCCAGCAGCTTCAGTTTATCCTACGAGCAGTACTTC. Amino acids: CASSFSLSYEQYF.

The chain has TRBV15 and TRBJ2-1; the D gene is possibly TRBD2 (5 bases). V was trimmed by 5 bases and J by 8 bases, leaving 13 bases between them. This CDR3 is 13 amino acids long. Germline CDR1 and CDR2: LNHNV and YYDKDF (reference sequence). The CDR3 DNA reads TGTGCCACCAGCGGGAGTGCTACTTATGAGCAGTTCTTC. As protein: CATSGSATYEQFF.

The chain recombines TRBV7-8 with TRBJ1-5; D gene uncertain. The CDR3 consists of 16 residues. Trimming left V 1 base short and J 0 bases short, with 10 bases between. Germline-derived CDR1 and CDR2 are SGHVS and FQNEAQ. The CDR3: CASSLGDIISNQPQHF. The CDR3 DNA is TGTGCCAGCAGCTTAGGAGACATAATTAGCAATCAGCCCCAGCATTTT.

This sequence joins TRBV18 and TRBJ2-5, with 7 bases identical to TRBD1. This CDR3 is built from 17 residues. After removal of 2 bases from V and 2 bases from J, the junction contained 11 bases not matched to a gene. Germline values: CDR1 KGHSH, CDR2 LQKENI. The CDR3 is CASSPLQGDSTQETQYF. CDR3 bases: TGTGCCAGCTCACCATTACAAGGGGACAGTACTCAAGAGACCCAGTACTTC.

The V and J genes are TRBV2 and TRBJ1-1; D gene uncertain. The CDR3 runs to 11 residues. The V and J ends lost 7 bases and 8 bases respectively, with 11 bases between them. Germline loops: CDR1 SNHLY, CDR2 FYNNEI. CDR3 loop: CASNLEWEAFF. The CDR3 DNA sequence: TGTGCCAGCAACCTCGAGTGGGAAGCTTTCTTT.

The V call is TRBV29-1, the J call TRBJ2-7; D is ambiguous. CDR1 SQVTM and CDR2 ANQGSEA come from the germline V gene. Trimming shortened V by 5 bases and J by 4 bases, and 12 bases separated the two germline ends. The CDR3 sequence is 12 residues long. The DNA of the CDR3 is TGCAGCGTTCATACGAATAGGTACGAGCAGTACTTC. This translates into CSVHTNRYEQYF.

The chain carries TRBV4-1 and TRBJ2-1; D is ambiguous. The CDR3 loop spans 15 amino acids. From germline, CDR1 is MGHRA and CDR2 YSYEKL. V lost 2 bases and J 7 bases, leaving 15 bases between the germline ends. The CDR3 nucleotides are TGCGCCAGCAGCCAAAATTTTGGGTTTGAGAATGAGCAGTTCTTC. Translation: CASSQNFGFENEQFF.

The count of this clone is one. This chain links TRBV19 with TRBJ2-1; perhaps TRBD2 as D (6 bases). Trimming left V 7 bases short and J 2 bases short, with 15 bases between. The CDR3 runs 15 residues. Germline V gene lookup returns CDR1 LNHDA and CDR2 SQIVND (reference sequence). The DNA of the CDR3 is TGTGCCAGTACCTTTAGCGGAAGCCCCTACAATGAGCAGTTCTTC. Translated: CASTFSGSPYNEQFF. The whole variable domain, filled in from reference TRBV19 and TRBJ2-1, reads DGGITQSPKYLFRKEGQNVTLSCEQNLNHDAMYWYRQDPGQGLRLIYYSQIVNDFQKGDIAEGYSVSREKKESFPLTVTSAQKNPTAFYLCASTFSGSPYNEQFFGPGTRLTVL.

The chain carries TRBV2 and TRBJ2-7, with 12 bases fitting TRBD1. The CDR3 runs to 16 residues. J gave up 4 bases and V 5 bases, and 9 bases lay outside the gene matches. Germline loops: CDR1 SNHLY, CDR2 FYNNEI. CDR3 protein: CASSFLPGQGAYEQYF. The CDR3 nucleotides read TGTGCCAGCAGTTTTTTACCGGGACAGGGGGCGTACGAGCAGTACTTC.

Only one count was recorded for this clone. The V call is TRBV29-1, the J call TRBJ1-2; a possible D gene is TRBD1 (6 bases). Per the germline V gene, CDR1 is SQVTM and CDR2 is ANQGSEA. With 0 bases removed from V and 2 bases from J, the gap between germline ends came to 10 bases. CDR3 length: 14 residues. CDR3 protein: CSVEDGDTNYGYTF. In nucleotides, the CDR3 is TGCAGCGTTGAAGATGGGGACACGAACTATGGCTACACCTTC.

The chain has TRBV27 and TRBJ2-4; 7 bases match TRBD2. The V gene end was trimmed by 3 bases and the J gene end by 6 bases; junction bases not matched to a gene: 5. The CDR3 is made up of 14 amino acids. CDR1 and CDR2 (germline): MNHEY, SMNVEV (reference sequence). The CDR3 DNA sequence: TGTGCCAGCAGTTTTACGACGGGGGGAAACATTCAGTACTTC. This gives the protein CASSFTTGGNIQYF.

The V call is TRBV5-6, the J call TRBJ2-2; 9 nucleotides match TRBD2. Trimming at V came to 4 bases and at J to 5 bases, leaving 6 bases not matched to a gene. This CDR3 spans 15 amino acids. Germline V CDR1 and CDR2: SGHDT, YYEEEE. The CDR3 is CASSTVAGATGELFF. The CDR3 coding sequence is TGTGCCAGCAGCACCGTAGCGGGAGCGACCGGGGAGCTGTTTTTT.

The chain employs TRBV11-2 and TRBJ2-7; 13 bases align to TRBD2. In germline, CDR1 is SGHAT, CDR2 FQNNGV. The V gene end was trimmed by 5 bases and the J gene end by 10 bases; junction bases not matched to a gene: 17. There are 17 residues in the CDR3. This CDR3 reads CASSQTHGLAGDGTQYF. In nucleotides, the CDR3 is TGTGCCAGCAGCCAAACCCACGGACTAGCGGGAGATGGTACCCAGTACTTC.

Here the CDR3 DNA reads TGTGCCAGCAGTCTTGGCGGTTCTACAGATACGCAGTATTTT. Translated: CASSLGGSTDTQYF. The genes are TRBV6-5 and TRBJ2-3; D gene unclear. The CDR3 is 14 amino acids. Germline V lookup: CDR1 MNHEY, CDR2 SVGAGI. The V end lost 5 bases, the J end lost 3 bases, and 12 bases lay between the germline ends.

This chain uses TRBV7-8 with TRBJ2-2; the match to TRBD2 covers 10 bases. Germline loops: CDR1 SGHVS, CDR2 FQNEAQ. This CDR3 is built from 18 residues. Trimming took 3 bases from V and 2 from J; bases not matched to a gene: 9. The CDR3 coding sequence is TGTGCCAGCAGCTTTCTGAGCGGGAGGGCTAGTAACACCGGGGAGCTGTTTTTT. It translates to CASSFLSGRASNTGELFF.

The V and J genes are TRBV6-6 and TRBJ1-1; perhaps TRBD1 as D (5 bases). The V end lost 5 bases, the J end lost 2 bases, and 15 bases lay between the germline ends. This CDR3 has 15 amino acids. Per germline, CDR1 MNHNY and CDR2 SVGAGI (reference sequence). The CDR3 bases are TGTGCCAGCAGTACAGGAAACATAGGCAACACTGAAGCTTTCTTT. The encoded protein is CASSTGNIGNTEAFF.